Listed here is a single T cell receptor beta chain. These data belong to a study of T cell changes during pregnancy in multiple sclerosis. Assay used: immunoSEQ multiplex PCR; TCRdb lists only in-frame clones, some missing. The sample contains roughly 30,000 clones, around 90% of which appear only once. Sequenced material: CD4+ T cells from peripheral blood mononuclear cells, taken in the first trimester of pregnancy. The TCR comes from a female donor in good health, enrolled as a control in a pregnancy study.

The CDR3 sequence: CASSLSGRLSNQPQHF. The CDR3 DNA sequence: TGTGCCAGCAGTTTATCAGGGAGGCTAAGCAATCAGCCCCAGCATTTT. The chain joins TRBV27 to TRBJ1-5; D call uncertain. The germline V gene encodes CDR1 MNHEY and CDR2 SMNVEV (reference sequence). The germline V and J ends were trimmed by 0 bases and 1 base, with 10 bases remaining between them. This CDR3 has 16 amino acids.